This TCR beta chain was identified in a study of cytomegalovirus exposure and HLA in healthy donors. PCR employed 60 Vbeta and 13 Jbeta primers. The authors' processing: In a later analysis, around 10 million of 83 million or so unique beta chains occurred in at least two donors. TCRdb's table, derived via immunoSEQ multiplex PCR, lists solely in-frame clones and lacks some. D and trimming come from the DNA, and the V and J calls and clone size come from that table. The data hold around 100,000 clones, with roughly 80% observed a single time. In the case of this clone: The antigen is undetermined.

Findings of the study overall: In a later analysis, DRB1 alleles had the most associated TCRs; HLA-C alleles the fewest. There were 160 or so TCR beta chains listed as cytomegalovirus-associated.

Germline CDR1 reads MGHRA; CDR2 reads YSYEKL. This CDR3 is built from 14 residues. V was shortened by 4 bases and J by 6 bases, with 15 bases between the two germline ends. Healthy bone marrow donors formed the donor group. The receptor's source is a male donor in good health and CMV-seropositive. The genes are TRBV4-1 and TRBJ1-1; D gene unclear. Input material: PBMCs. The chain's CDR3 is CASSLSSVYAEAFF. The CDR3 DNA reads TGCGCCAGCAGCCTTAGCTCCGTTTACGCTGAAGCTTTCTTT.